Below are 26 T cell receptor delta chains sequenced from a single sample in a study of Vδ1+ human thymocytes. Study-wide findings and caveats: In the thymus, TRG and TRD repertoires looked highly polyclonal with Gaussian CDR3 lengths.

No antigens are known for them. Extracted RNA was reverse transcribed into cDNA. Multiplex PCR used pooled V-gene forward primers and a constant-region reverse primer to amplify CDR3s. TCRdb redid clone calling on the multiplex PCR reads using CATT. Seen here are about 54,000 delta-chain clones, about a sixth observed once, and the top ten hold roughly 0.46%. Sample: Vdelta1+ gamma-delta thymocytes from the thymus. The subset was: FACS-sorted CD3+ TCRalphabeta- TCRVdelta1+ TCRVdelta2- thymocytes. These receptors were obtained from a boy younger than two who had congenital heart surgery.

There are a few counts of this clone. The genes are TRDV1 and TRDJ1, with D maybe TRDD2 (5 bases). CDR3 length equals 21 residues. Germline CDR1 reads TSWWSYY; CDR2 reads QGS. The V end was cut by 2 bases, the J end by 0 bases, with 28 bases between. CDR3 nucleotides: TGTGCTCTTGGGGAAGTCCTTATCGCTCCTTCTCGATGGGCCGACACCGATAAACTCATCTTT. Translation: CALGEVLIAPSRWADTDKLIF.

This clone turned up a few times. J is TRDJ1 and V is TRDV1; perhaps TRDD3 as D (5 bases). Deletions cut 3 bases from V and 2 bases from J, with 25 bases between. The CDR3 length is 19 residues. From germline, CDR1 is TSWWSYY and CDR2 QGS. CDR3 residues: CALGDLYDKGRVTTDKLIF. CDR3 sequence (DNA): TGTGCTCTTGGGGACCTGTACGATAAGGGGAGGGTTACAACCGATAAACTCATCTTT.

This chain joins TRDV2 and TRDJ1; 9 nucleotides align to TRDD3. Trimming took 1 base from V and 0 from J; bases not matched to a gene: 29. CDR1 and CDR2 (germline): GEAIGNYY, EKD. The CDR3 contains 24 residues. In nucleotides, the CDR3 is TGTGCCTGTGACACGAGGCACTTCCCACCGAACCTGAGGGGGATACTCTCATACACCGATAAACTCATCTTT. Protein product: CACDTRHFPPNLRGILSYTDKLIF.

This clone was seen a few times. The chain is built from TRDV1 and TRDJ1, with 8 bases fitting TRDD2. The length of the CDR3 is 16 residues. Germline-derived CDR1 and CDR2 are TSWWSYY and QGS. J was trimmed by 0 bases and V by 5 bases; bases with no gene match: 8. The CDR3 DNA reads TGTGCTCTTGGGATTTCTTCCTACTGGTACACCGATAAACTCATCTTT. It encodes CALGISSYWYTDKLIF.

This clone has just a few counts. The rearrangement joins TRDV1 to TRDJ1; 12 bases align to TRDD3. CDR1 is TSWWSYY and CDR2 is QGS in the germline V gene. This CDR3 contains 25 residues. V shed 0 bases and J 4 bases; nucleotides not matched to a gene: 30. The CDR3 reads CALGELFGPRSIVLGDTLAGDKLIF. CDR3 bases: TGTGCTCTTGGGGAACTATTTGGCCCCCGCTCAATAGTACTGGGGGATACCCTAGCAGGCGATAAACTCATCTTT.

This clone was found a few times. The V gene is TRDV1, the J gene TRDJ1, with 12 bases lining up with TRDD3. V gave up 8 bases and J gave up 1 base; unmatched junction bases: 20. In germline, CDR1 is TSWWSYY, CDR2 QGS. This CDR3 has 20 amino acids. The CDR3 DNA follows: TGTGCTCTTCTGAATTCCCACGTCGTACTGGGGGATACTGCCACCGATAAACTCATCTTT. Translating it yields CALLNSHVVLGDTATDKLIF.

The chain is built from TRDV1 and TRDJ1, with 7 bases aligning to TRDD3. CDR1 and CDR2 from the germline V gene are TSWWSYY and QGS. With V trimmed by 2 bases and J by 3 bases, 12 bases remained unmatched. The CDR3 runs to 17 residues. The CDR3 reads CALGESRGLGGSDKLIF. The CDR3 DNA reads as TGTGCTCTTGGGGAATCGCGGGGCCTGGGGGGATCCGATAAACTCATCTTT.

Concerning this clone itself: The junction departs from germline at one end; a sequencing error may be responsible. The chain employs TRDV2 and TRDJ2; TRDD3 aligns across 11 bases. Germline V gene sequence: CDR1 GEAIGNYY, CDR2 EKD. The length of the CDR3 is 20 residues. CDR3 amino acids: CARDTSWGILPPALTAQLFF. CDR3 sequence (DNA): TGTGCCCGTGACACGAGCTGGGGGATACTCCCCCCTGCTTTGACAGCACAACTCTTCTTT.

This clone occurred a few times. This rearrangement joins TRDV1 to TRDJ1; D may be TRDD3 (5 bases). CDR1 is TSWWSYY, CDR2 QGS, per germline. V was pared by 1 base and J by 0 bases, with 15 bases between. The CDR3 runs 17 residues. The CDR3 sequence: CALGERTGGHYTDKLIF. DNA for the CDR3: TGTGCTCTTGGGGAACGGACCGGGGGTCACTACACCGATAAACTCATCTTT.

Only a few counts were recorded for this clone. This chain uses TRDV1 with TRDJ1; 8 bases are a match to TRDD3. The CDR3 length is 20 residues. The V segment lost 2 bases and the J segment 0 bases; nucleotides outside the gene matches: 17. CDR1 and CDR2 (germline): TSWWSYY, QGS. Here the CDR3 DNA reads TGTGCTCTTGGGGAATTGGCTCCGTACTGGGGGTTCGGGGACACCGATAAACTCATCTTT. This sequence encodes CALGELAPYWGFGDTDKLIF.

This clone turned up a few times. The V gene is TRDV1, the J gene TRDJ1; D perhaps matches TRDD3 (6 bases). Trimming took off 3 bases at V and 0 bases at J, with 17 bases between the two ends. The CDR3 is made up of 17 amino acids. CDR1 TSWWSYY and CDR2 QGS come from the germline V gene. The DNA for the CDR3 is TGTGCTCTTGGGGACGGTCGGGGATTCCCGTACACCGATAAACTCATCTTT. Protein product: CALGDGRGFPYTDKLIF.

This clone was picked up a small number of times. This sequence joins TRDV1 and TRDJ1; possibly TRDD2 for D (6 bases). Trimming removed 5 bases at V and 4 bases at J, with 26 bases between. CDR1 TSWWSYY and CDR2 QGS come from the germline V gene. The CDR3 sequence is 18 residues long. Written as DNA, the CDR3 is TGTGCTCTTGGGATCCTACGTTCCCCCCTATGGCCACGCGATAAACTCATCTTT. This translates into CALGILRSPLWPRDKLIF.

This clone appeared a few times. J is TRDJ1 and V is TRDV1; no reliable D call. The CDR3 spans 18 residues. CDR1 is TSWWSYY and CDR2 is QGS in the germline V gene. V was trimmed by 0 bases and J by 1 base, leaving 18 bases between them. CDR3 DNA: TGTGCTCTTGGGGAACTTCCCTCGGAGGCTACCCCCACCGATAAACTCATCTTT. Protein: CALGELPSEATPTDKLIF.

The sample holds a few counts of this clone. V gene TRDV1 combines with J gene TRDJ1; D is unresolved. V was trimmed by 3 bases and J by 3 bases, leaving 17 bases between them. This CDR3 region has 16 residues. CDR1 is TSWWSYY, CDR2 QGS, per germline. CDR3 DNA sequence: TGTGCTCTTGGGGAGCTTAACCTTAAGCGAGCCGATAAACTCATCTTT. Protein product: CALGELNLKRADKLIF.

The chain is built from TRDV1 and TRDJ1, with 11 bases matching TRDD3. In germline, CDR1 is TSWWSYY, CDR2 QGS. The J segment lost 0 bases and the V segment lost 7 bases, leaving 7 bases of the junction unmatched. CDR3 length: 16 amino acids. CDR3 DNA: TGTGCTCTTGCCGGGTTGGGGGATACGGACACCGATAAACTCATCTTT. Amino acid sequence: CALAGLGDTDTDKLIF.

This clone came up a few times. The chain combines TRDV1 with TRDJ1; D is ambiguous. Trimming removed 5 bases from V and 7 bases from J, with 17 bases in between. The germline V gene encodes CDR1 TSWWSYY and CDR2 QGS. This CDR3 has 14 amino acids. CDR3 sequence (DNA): TGTGCTCTTGGGCCCGAAGCCTTAGCGTTTAAACTCATCTTT. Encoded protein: CALGPEALAFKLIF.

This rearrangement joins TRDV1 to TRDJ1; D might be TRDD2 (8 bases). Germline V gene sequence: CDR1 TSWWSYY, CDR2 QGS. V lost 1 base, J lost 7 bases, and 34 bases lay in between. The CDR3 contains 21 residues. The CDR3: CALGEPFHFLLTGVSKGKLIF. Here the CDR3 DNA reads TGTGCTCTTGGGGAACCCTTCCACTTCCTACTTACTGGGGTATCTAAAGGTAAACTCATCTTT.

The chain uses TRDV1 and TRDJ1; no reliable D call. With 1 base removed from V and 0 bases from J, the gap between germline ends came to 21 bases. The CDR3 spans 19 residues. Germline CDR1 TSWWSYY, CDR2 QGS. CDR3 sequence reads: CALGEPAPDCALHTDKLIF. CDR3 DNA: TGTGCTCTTGGGGAACCGGCGCCTGACTGCGCCTTACACACCGATAAACTCATCTTT.

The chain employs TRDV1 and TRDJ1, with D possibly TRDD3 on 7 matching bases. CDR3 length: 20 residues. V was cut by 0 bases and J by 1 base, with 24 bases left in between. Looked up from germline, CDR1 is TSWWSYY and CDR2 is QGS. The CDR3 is CALGELAVLPGDFSTDKLIF. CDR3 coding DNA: TGTGCTCTTGGGGAACTAGCCGTCCTACCGGGGGATTTCTCCACCGATAAACTCATCTTT.

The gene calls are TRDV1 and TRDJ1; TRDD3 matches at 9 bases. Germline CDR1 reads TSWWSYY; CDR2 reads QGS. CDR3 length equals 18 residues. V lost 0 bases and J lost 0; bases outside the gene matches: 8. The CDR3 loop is CALGELFQLGDHTDKLIF. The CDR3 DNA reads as TGTGCTCTTGGGGAACTGTTCCAACTGGGGGACCACACCGATAAACTCATCTTT.

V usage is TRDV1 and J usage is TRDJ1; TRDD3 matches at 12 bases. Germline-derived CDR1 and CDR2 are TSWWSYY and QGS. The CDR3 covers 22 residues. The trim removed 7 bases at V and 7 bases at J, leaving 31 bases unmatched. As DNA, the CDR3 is TGTGCTCTTGAGACTTTAACGGTACTGGGGGATACTAGTGGGGGATACAGGGGTAAACTCATCTTT. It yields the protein CALETLTVLGDTSGGYRGKLIF.

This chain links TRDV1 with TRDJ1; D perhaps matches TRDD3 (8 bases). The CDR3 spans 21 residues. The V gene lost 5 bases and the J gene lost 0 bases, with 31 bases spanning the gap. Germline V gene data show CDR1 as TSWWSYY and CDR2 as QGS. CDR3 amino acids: CALGNYYVPTGGFKYTDKLIF. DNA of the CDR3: TGTGCTCTTGGGAATTATTATGTTCCTACTGGGGGCTTCAAGTACACCGATAAACTCATCTTT.

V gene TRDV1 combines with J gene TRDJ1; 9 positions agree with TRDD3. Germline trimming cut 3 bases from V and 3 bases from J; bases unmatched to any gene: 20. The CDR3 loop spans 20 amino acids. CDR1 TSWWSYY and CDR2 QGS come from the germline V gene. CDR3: CALGDHQSPIHWGYADKLIF. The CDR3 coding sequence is TGTGCTCTTGGGGACCATCAGTCACCCATACACTGGGGATACGCCGATAAACTCATCTTT.

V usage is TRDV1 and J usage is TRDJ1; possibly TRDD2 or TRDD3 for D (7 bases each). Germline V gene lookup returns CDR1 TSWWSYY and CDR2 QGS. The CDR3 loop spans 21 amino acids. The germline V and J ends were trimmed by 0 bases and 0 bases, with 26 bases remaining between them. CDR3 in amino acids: CALGELESRPSCGGYTDKLIF. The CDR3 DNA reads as TGTGCTCTTGGGGAACTAGAATCCCGCCCTTCCTGCGGGGGATACACCGATAAACTCATCTTT.

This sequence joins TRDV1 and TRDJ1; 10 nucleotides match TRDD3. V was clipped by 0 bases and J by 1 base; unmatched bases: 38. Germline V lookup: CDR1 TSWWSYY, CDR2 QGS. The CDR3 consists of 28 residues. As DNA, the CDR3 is TGTGCTCTTGGGGAACTTAGGTTCCTACCTTGGAGGGATTGGACTGGGGGATCCGCCGAGGTGATCACCGATAAACTCATCTTT. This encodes CALGELRFLPWRDWTGGSAEVITDKLIF.

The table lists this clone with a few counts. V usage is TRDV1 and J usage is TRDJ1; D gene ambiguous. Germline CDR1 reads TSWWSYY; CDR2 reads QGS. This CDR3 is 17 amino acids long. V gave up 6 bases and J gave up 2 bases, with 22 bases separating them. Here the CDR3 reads CALGCRSPLLITDKLIF. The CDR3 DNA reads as TGTGCTCTTGGTTGCCGCTCCCCTTTACTTATTACCGATAAACTCATCTTT.